The 15 T cell receptor beta chains reported below all come from one sample, sequenced in a study of blood T cell repertoires in COVID-19. Libraries were prepared by immunoSEQ multiplex PCR; TCRdb keeps only in-frame clonotypes and omits some of them. The sample shows about 360,000 clones, 81% of them seen only once. Sequencing input: peripheral blood. These receptors all come from a human donor with acute or convalescent COVID-19. The donor label of this sample is uncertain.

The chain uses TRBV5-6 and TRBJ1-1, with D maybe TRBD1 (6 bases). The germline CDR1 and CDR2 sequences are SGHDT and YYEEEE. The CDR3 loop spans 17 amino acids. Trimming left V 2 bases short and J 2 bases short, with 19 bases between. The chain's CDR3 is CASSFDRGQIQNTEAFF. The CDR3 DNA reads TGTGCCAGCAGCTTCGACCGAGGACAGATACAAAACACTGAAGCTTTCTTT.

V and J are TRBV5-1 and TRBJ1-1; weak D call: TRBD1 (6 bases). Deletions cut 4 bases from V and 1 base from J, with 14 bases between. Per the germline V gene, CDR1 is SGHRS and CDR2 is YFSETQ. The CDR3 length is 15 residues. For the CDR3, the DNA is TGCGCCAGCAGCCGAATAGGGACACCGAACACTGAAGCTTTCTTT. Amino acid sequence: CASSRIGTPNTEAFF.

V gene TRBV6-5 combines with J gene TRBJ1-1, with TRBD1 matching 7 bases. The CDR3 spans 14 residues. J lost 5 bases, V lost 5 bases, and 8 bases had no gene match. The germline V gene encodes CDR1 MNHEY and CDR2 SVGAGI. The CDR3 loop is CASSLGQAITEAFF. The CDR3 DNA follows: TGTGCCAGCAGTCTTGGACAGGCAATAACTGAAGCTTTCTTT.

The rearrangement joins TRBV4-1 to TRBJ1-2; D remains unclear. There are 15 residues in the CDR3. Germline values: CDR1 MGHRA, CDR2 YSYEKL. V lost 1 base and J 2 bases, leaving 11 bases between the germline ends. CDR3 coding DNA: TGCGCCAGCAGCCAAGTATATGGTCAGAACTATGGCTACACCTTC. This sequence encodes CASSQVYGQNYGYTF.

V is TRBV20-1 and J is TRBJ1-2; TRBD1 might be the D (5 bases). The V gene's germline CDR1 is DFQATT and CDR2 SNEGSKA (reference sequence). The CDR3 runs 12 residues. Trimming shortened V by 3 bases and J by 3 bases, and 8 bases separated the two germline ends. The CDR3 DNA follows: TGCAGTGCTAGTCAGGGTCACTATGGCTACACCTTC. The encoded protein is CSASQGHYGYTF.

The chain links TRBV19 to TRBJ1-2, with a weak D call TRBD1 (6 bases). With 4 bases removed from V and 6 bases from J, the gap between germline ends came to 9 bases. CDR1 is LNHDA, CDR2 SQIVND, per germline (reference sequence). The CDR3 runs 12 residues. Written as DNA, the CDR3 is TGTGCCAGTAGTACCACAGGGAATGGCTACACCTTC. This encodes CASSTTGNGYTF.

This chain uses TRBV5-6 with TRBJ1-5, with D possibly TRBD1 on 6 matching bases. Trimming stripped 4 bases from V and 2 bases from J, with 13 bases between. CDR1 and CDR2 (germline): SGHDT, YYEEEE. CDR3 size: 15 residues. The CDR3: CASSRQGKGNQPQHF. CDR3 DNA sequence: TGTGCCAGCAGCCGTCAGGGGAAGGGCAATCAGCCCCAGCATTTT.

This rearrangement joins TRBV5-4 to TRBJ2-1, with 8 bases matching TRBD2. The CDR3 is 16 residues long. V was clipped by 4 bases and J by 6 bases; unmatched bases: 12. CDR1 SGHNT and CDR2 YYREEE come from the germline V gene (reference sequence). CDR3 nucleotides: TGTGCCAGCAGCCACGAGCAAGCGGGAGTAGGCAATGAGCAGTTCTTC. Translated, it gives CASSHEQAGVGNEQFF. Drawing the rest from reference TRBV5-4 and TRBJ2-1, the complete variable domain is ETGVTQSPTHLIKTRGQQVTLRCSSQSGHNTVSWYQQALGQGPQFIFQYYREEENGRGNFPPRFSGLQFPNYSSELNVNALELDDSALYLCASSHEQAGVGNEQFFGPGTRLTVL.

V gene TRBV10-3 combines with J gene TRBJ2-4; 9 nucleotides align to TRBD1. CDR1 and CDR2 from the germline V gene are ENHRY and SYGVKD. V was pared by 2 bases and J by 7 bases, with 0 bases of the junction left unmatched. The CDR3 is made up of 13 amino acids. The CDR3 coding sequence is TGTGCCATCAGTGAGGGACAGGGGAACATTCAGTACTTC. This encodes CAISEGQGNIQYF.

The chain employs TRBV10-3 and TRBJ1-3; D is unclear. There are 14 residues in the CDR3. V lost 7 bases and J 2 bases, leaving 12 bases between the germline ends. Germline CDR1 reads ENHRY; CDR2 reads SYGVKD. The CDR3: CAITDGYTGNTIYF. Written as DNA, the CDR3 is TGTGCCATCACTGACGGGTATACTGGAAACACCATATATTTT.

The chain recombines TRBV12-3 or TRBV12-4 with TRBJ1-1; no reliable D call. The CDR3 contains 12 residues. Trimming stripped 3 bases from V and 9 bases from J, with 11 bases between. The CDR3 DNA reads as TGTGCCAGCAGTTTTTATTCTCAGAAAGCTTTCTTT. This sequence encodes CASSFYSQKAFF.

The J gene is TRBJ2-3, the V gene TRBV29-1, with D possibly matching TRBD1 (6 bases). CDR3 length: 13 amino acids. Deletions cut 5 bases from V and 6 bases from J, with 15 bases between. The germline CDR1 and CDR2 sequences are SQVTM and ANQGSEA. Here the CDR3 DNA reads TGCAGCGTTTCTTCAGGGGCGCTTGATACGCAGTATTTT. It encodes CSVSSGALDTQYF.

The rearrangement joins TRBV2 to TRBJ1-5; D possibly corresponds to TRBD1 (5 bases). The length of the CDR3 is 15 residues. Trimming left V 4 bases short and J 3 bases short, with 13 bases between. Germline V gene sequence: CDR1 SNHLY, CDR2 FYNNEI. The CDR3 spells CASSGQGSTNQPQHF. The CDR3 region has the DNA TGTGCCAGCAGTGGGCAGGGTAGTACCAATCAGCCCCAGCATTTT.

This sequence joins TRBV7-8 and TRBJ2-7; D is possibly TRBD1 (5 bases). V lost 5 bases and J lost 3, with 20 bases in between. This CDR3 is built from 16 residues. Germline V gene lookup returns CDR1 SGHVS and CDR2 FQNEAQ. CDR3 sequence: CASSRARAPILYEQYF. The CDR3 nucleotides read TGTGCCAGCAGCCGCGCCAGGGCCCCCATACTCTACGAGCAGTACTTC.

This sequence joins TRBV7-9 and TRBJ2-1, with 9 bases that match TRBD2. This CDR3 has 12 residues. Germline lookup yields CDR1 SEHNR and CDR2 FQNEAQ (reference sequence). V shed 8 bases and J 8 bases; nucleotides not matched to a gene: 4. CDR3 in amino acids: CASSAGGHEQFF. The CDR3 DNA reads as TGTGCCAGCTCAGCGGGAGGCCATGAGCAGTTCTTC.